Listed below are T cell receptor beta chains from one sample, sequenced in a study of cytomegalovirus exposure and HLA in healthy donors. Profiling relied on immunoSEQ multiplex PCR, and the TCRdb table lists in-frame clones only, not all of them. The sample lists about 100,000 clones, around 69% occurring once. The sequencing sample was made of PBMCs. These receptors were collected from an older woman in good health and CMV-seropositive. The CDR3 runs from the conserved cysteine through the conserved F or W. A D gene is named only where the DNA matches it firmly. Expanded clones are given a class, and other clones once, few, many or no size at all.

V gene	clone size	D gene	J gene	CDR3 protein	CDR3 DNA
TRBV11-2	-	-	TRBJ1-3	CASSSTGTGNTIYF	TGTGCCAGCAGCTCGACCGGGACTGGAAACACCATATATTTT
TRBV28	-	TRBD1	TRBJ2-5	CASSFRGQGAETQYF	TGTGCCAGCAGTTTCCGCGGACAGGGGGCAGAGACCCAGTACTTC
TRBV6-1	-	TRBD2	TRBJ2-7	CASSDSGTRTYEQYF	TGTGCCAGCAGTGATTCCGGGACTAGGACCTACGAGCAGTACTTC
TRBV15	few	-	TRBJ1-5	CATSRDAGTYQPQHF	TGTGCCACCAGCAGAGATGCAGGGACTTATCAGCCCCAGCATTTT
TRBV7-9	-	TRBD2	TRBJ2-7	CASFLAGSYEQYF	TGTGCCAGCTTCCTAGCGGGCTCCTACGAGCAGTACTTC
TRBV7-9	few	-	TRBJ2-2	CASSAQTVSAGELFF	TGTGCCAGCAGCGCCCAAACGGTGAGCGCCGGGGAGCTGTTTTTT
TRBV6-6	-	-	TRBJ1-1	CASSYSGQTWNTEAFF	TGTGCCAGCAGTTACTCGGGCCAAACGTGGAACACTGAAGCTTTCTTT
TRBV5-1	-	TRBD2	TRBJ2-3	CASSLGGRTTDTQYF	TGCGCCAGCAGCTTGGGCGGGAGGACCACAGATACGCAGTATTTT
TRBV28	-	-	TRBJ1-2	CASRFVSGINYGYTF	TGTGCCAGCAGATTCGTGTCGGGGATTAACTATGGCTACACCTTC
TRBV7-2	-	TRBD2	TRBJ2-1	CASGPSGRNNEQFF	TGTGCCAGCGGACCTAGCGGGAGGAACAATGAGCAGTTCTTC
TRBV27	-	TRBD2	TRBJ2-5	CASTRLAGGRNRQETQYF	TGTGCCAGCACCCGACTAGCGGGAGGACGGAACCGCCAAGAGACCCAGTACTTC
TRBV7-9	-	TRBD1	TRBJ2-7	CASDRGKGYEQYF	TGTGCCAGCGACAGGGGAAAGGGCTACGAGCAGTACTTC
TRBV15	-	TRBD1	TRBJ1-1	CATSPDRGNTEAFF	TGTGCCACCAGCCCGGACAGGGGAAACACTGAAGCTTTCTTT
TRBV15	-	-	TRBJ2-1	CATSSGSKGEQFF	TGTGCCACCAGCAGCGGGAGTAAAGGTGAGCAGTTCTTC
TRBV28	-	-	TRBJ2-3	CASSRAESDTQYF	TGTGCCAGCAGCCGCGCCGAATCAGATACGCAGTATTTT
TRBV6-6	-	TRBD2	TRBJ2-7	CASSYRDLAGEYF	TGTGCCAGCAGTTACAGGGATCTAGCGGGAGAGTACTTC
TRBV6-1	once	TRBD1	TRBJ2-7	CASSETGFNEQYF	TGTGCCAGCAGTGAGACAGGGTTCAACGAGCAGTACTTC
TRBV6-5	-	-	TRBJ2-1	CASRTLGGNEQFF	TGTGCCAGCCGAACCCTAGGGGGCAATGAGCAGTTCTTC
TRBV5-1	once	-	TRBJ2-7	CASSNGQGSYEQYF	TGCGCCAGCAGCAACGGGCAGGGATCCTACGAGCAGTACTTC
TRBV7-3	-	TRBD1	TRBJ2-3	CASSPPPGTGRDTQYF	TGTGCCAGCAGCCCCCCTCCCGGGACAGGGAGGGATACGCAGTATTTT
TRBV7-2	few	TRBD1	TRBJ2-1	CASSLEQGRNNEQFF	TGTGCCAGCAGCTTAGAACAGGGGCGGAACAATGAGCAGTTCTTC
TRBV5-1	-	-	TRBJ2-3	CASSSLSGGTDTQYF	TGCGCCAGCAGCTCCTTAAGCGGAGGCACAGATACGCAGTATTTT
TRBV5-4	-	-	TRBJ1-3	CASSSGRFRNTIYF	TGTGCCAGCAGCTCGGGGAGGTTCCGAAACACCATATATTTT
TRBV5-4	-	TRBD2	TRBJ2-5	CASSSFSGRARETQYF	TGTGCCAGCAGCTCCTTTAGCGGGAGGGCCCGAGAGACCCAGTACTTC
TRBV7-3	-	TRBD1	TRBJ2-7	CASSPDREQGQYF	TGTGCCAGCAGCCCCGACAGGGAGCAGGGGCAGTACTTC
TRBV18	-	-	TRBJ2-5	CASSPRIQETQYF	TGTGCCAGCTCACCGAGGATTCAAGAGACCCAGTACTTC
TRBV11-2	-	-	TRBJ1-5	CASSVMGQGQPQHF	TGTGCCAGCAGCGTGATGGGGCAGGGTCAGCCCCAGCATTTT
TRBV5-1	-	-	TRBJ1-2	CASSLVSGSYGYTF	TGTGCCAGCAGCTTGGTGAGCGGGAGCTATGGCTACACCTTC
TRBV28	-	-	TRBJ2-1	CASRLPGSNEQFF	TGTGCCAGCAGGCTACCCGGGTCCAATGAGCAGTTCTTC